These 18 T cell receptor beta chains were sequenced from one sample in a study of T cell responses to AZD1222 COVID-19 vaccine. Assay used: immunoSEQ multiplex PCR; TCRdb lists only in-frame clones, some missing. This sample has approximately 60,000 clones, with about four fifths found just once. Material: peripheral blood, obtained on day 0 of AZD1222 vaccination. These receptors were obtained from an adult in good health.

This chain's CDR3 is CASSESDRVRNEQFF. Written as DNA, the CDR3 is TGTGCCAGCAGTGAGTCGGACAGGGTGAGGAATGAGCAGTTCTTC. This chain connects TRBV25-1 to TRBJ2-1; 8 nucleotides align to TRBD1. V trimming: 3 bases; J trimming: 7 bases; junction bases outside the gene matches: 8. CDR1 and CDR2 from the germline V gene are MGHDK and SYGVNS. The CDR3 runs to 15 residues.

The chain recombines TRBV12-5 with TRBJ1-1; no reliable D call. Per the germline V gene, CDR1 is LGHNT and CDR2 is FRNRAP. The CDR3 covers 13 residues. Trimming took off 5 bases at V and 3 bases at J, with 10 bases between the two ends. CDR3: CASGPSGDTEAFF. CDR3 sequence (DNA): TGTGCTAGTGGTCCCTCCGGGGACACTGAAGCTTTCTTT. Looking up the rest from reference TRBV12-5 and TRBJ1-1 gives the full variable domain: DARVTQTPRHKVTEMGQEVTMRCQPILGHNTVFWYRQTMMQGLELLAYFRNRAPLDDSGMPKDRFSAEMPDATLATLKIQPSEPRDSAVYFCASGPSGDTEAFFGQGTRLTVV.

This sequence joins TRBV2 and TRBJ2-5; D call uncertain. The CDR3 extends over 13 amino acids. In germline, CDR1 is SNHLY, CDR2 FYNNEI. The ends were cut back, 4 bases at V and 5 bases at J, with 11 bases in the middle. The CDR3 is CASSGADGETQYF. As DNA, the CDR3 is TGTGCCAGCAGTGGGGCGGACGGGGAGACCCAGTACTTC.

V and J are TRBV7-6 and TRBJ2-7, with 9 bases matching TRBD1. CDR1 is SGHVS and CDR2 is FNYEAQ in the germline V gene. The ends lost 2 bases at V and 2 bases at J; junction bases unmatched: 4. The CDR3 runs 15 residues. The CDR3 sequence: CASSLSGTGTYEQYF. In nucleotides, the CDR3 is TGTGCCAGCAGCTTATCCGGGACAGGGACCTACGAGCAGTACTTC.

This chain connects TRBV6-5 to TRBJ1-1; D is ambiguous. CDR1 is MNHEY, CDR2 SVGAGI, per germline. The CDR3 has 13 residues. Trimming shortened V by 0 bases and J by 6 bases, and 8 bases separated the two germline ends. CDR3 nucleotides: TGTGCCAGCAGTTACTCGTTGGTTTCTGAAGCTTTCTTT. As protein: CASSYSLVSEAFF.

This CDR3 is CASSLARGVEGNEQFF. CDR3 nucleotides: TGTGCCAGCAGCTTAGCGCGTGGGGTGGAGGGGAATGAGCAGTTCTTC. V and J are TRBV7-8 and TRBJ2-1; maybe TRBD2 (6 bases). CDR1 and CDR2 from the germline V gene are SGHVS and FQNEAQ. The ends were cut back, 0 bases at V and 7 bases at J, with 16 bases in the middle. This CDR3 has 16 residues.

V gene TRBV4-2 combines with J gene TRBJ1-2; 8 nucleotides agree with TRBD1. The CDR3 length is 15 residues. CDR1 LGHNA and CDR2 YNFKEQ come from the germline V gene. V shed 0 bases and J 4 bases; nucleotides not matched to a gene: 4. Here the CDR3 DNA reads TGTGCCAGCAGCCAAGAGGCAGGGGGCTCCTATGGCTACACCTTC. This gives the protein CASSQEAGGSYGYTF.

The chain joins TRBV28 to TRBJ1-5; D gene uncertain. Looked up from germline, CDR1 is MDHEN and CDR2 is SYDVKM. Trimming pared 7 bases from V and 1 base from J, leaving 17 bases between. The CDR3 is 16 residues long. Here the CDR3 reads CASNPLPLGSNQPQHF. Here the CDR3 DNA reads TGTGCCAGCAATCCCCTGCCCCTGGGAAGCAATCAGCCCCAGCATTTT.

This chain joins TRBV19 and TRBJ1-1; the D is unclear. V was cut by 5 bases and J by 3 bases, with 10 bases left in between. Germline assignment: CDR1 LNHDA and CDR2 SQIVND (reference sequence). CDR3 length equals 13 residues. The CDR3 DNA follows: TGTGCCAGTAGTGCATCTAAGGACACTGAAGCTTTCTTT. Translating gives CASSASKDTEAFF. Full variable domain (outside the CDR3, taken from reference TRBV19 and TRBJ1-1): DGGITQSPKYLFRKEGQNVTLSCEQNLNHDAMYWYRQDPGQGLRLIYYSQIVNDFQKGDIAEGYSVSREKKESFPLTVTSAQKNPTAFYLCASSASKDTEAFFGQGTRLTVV.

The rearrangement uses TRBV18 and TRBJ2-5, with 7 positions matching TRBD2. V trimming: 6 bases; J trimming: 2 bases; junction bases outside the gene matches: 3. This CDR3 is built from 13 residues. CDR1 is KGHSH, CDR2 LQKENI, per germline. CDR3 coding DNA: TGTGCCAGCTCGCGGGACTATCAAGAGACCCAGTACTTC. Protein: CASSRDYQETQYF.

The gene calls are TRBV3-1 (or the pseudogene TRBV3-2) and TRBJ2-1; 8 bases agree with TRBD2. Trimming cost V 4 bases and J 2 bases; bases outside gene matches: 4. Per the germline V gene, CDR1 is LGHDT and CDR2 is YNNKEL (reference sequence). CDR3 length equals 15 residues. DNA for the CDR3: TGTGCCAGCAGCCCCGGACTAGCTACCTACAATGAGCAGTTCTTC. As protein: CASSPGLATYNEQFF.

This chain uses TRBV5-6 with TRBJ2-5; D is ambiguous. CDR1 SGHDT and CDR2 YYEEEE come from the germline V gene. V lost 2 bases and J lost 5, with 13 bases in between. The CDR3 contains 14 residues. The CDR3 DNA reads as TGTGCCAGCAGCTTATGGGTATCGCGGGAGACCCAGTACTTC. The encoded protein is CASSLWVSRETQYF.

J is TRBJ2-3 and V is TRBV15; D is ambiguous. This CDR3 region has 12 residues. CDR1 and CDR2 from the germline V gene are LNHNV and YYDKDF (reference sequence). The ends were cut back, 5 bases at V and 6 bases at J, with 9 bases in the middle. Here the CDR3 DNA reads TGTGCCACCAGCTTAAACAAGGATACGCAGTATTTT. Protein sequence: CATSLNKDTQYF.

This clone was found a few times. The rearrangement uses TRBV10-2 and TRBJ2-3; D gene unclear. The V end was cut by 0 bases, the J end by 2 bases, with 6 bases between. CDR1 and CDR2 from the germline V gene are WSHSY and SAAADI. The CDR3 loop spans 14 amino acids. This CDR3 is CASSESIPTDTQYF. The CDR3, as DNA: TGCGCCAGCAGTGAGTCGATCCCCACAGATACGCAGTATTTT.

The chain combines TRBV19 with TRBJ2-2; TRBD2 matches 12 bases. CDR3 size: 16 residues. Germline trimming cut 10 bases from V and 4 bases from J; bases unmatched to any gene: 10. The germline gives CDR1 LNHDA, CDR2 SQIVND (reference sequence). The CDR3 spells CATRTSGDSGTGELFF. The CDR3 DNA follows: TGTGCCACCCGGACTAGCGGGGACTCTGGCACCGGGGAGCTGTTTTTT.

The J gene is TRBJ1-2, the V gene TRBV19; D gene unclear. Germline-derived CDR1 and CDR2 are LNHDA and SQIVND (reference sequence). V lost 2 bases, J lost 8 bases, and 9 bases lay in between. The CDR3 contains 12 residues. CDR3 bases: TGTGCCAGTAGTATATGGGGATGGGGCTACACCTTC. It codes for CASSIWGWGYTF.

The CDR3 region is CASSQSLVEQYF. The CDR3 DNA reads as TGTGCCAGCAGCCAAAGTCTTGTCGAGCAGTACTTC. The chain joins TRBV14 to TRBJ2-7; D uncertain. The length of the CDR3 is 12 residues. V was shortened by 2 bases and J by 6 bases, with 8 bases between the two germline ends. Germline V gives CDR1 SGHDN, CDR2 FVKESK.

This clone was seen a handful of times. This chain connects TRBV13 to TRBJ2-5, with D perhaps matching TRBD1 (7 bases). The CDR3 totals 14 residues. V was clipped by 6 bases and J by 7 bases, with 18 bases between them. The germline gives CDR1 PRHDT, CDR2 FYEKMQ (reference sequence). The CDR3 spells CASSPRQGLGTQYF. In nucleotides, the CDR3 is TGTGCCAGCAGTCCTCGACAGGGACTTGGGACCCAGTACTTC.